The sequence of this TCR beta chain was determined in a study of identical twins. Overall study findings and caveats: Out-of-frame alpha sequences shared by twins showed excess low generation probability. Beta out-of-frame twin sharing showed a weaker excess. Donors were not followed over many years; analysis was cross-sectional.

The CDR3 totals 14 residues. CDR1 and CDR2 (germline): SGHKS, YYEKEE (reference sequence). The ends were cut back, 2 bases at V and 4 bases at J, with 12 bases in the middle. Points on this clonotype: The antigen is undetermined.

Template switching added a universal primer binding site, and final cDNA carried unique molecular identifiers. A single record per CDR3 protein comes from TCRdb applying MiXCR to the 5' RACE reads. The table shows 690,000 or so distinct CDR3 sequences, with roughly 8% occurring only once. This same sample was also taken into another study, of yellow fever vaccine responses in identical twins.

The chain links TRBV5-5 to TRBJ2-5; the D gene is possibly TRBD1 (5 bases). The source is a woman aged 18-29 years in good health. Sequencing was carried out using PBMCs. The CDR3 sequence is CASSFWQGGETQYF. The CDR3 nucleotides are TGTGCCAGCAGCTTTTGGCAGGGCGGAGAGACCCAGTACTTC.